The 2 T cell receptor beta chains in this list originate from one sample, sequenced in a study of human thymus T cells. Sequencing used immunoSEQ multiplex PCR; TCRdb keeps in-frame clones, though not all of them. The sample has under 150,000 clones, around 94% seen once; the top ten hold around 0.025%. Thymus specimens were resections from corrective heart surgery. The specimen sequenced was thymus tissue. These receptors were collected from a boy in the first two years of life with a congenital heart defect but otherwise immunologically healthy.

The chain combines TRBV7-9 with TRBJ2-2; 7 positions agree with TRBD1. Germline trimming cut 1 base from V and 6 bases from J; bases unmatched to any gene: 11. CDR1 and CDR2 from the germline V gene are SEHNR and FQNEAQ (reference sequence). This CDR3 has 17 residues. CDR3 sequence: CASSLVGGAFFAGELFF. In nucleotides, the CDR3 is TGTGCCAGCAGCTTAGTAGGGGGCGCGTTTTTTGCCGGGGAGCTGTTTTTT. The whole variable domain, remainder taken from reference TRBV7-9 and TRBJ2-2, is DTGVSQNPRHKITKRGQNVTFRCDPISEHNRLYWYRQTLGQGPEFLTYFQNEAQLEKSRLLSDRFSAERPKGSFSTLEIQRTEQGDSAMYLCASSLVGGAFFAGELFFGEGSRLTVL.

The chain couples TRBV5-1 to TRBJ2-1, with TRBD1 as a possible D gene (6 bases). Per germline, CDR1 SGHRS and CDR2 YFSETQ. V dropped 4 bases and J dropped 5 bases, with 19 bases sitting between them. The CDR3 has 16 residues. The CDR3 bases are TGCGCCAGCAGCGCCTACAGGGCTTACCACCACAATGAGCAGTTCTTC. This sequence encodes CASSAYRAYHHNEQFF.